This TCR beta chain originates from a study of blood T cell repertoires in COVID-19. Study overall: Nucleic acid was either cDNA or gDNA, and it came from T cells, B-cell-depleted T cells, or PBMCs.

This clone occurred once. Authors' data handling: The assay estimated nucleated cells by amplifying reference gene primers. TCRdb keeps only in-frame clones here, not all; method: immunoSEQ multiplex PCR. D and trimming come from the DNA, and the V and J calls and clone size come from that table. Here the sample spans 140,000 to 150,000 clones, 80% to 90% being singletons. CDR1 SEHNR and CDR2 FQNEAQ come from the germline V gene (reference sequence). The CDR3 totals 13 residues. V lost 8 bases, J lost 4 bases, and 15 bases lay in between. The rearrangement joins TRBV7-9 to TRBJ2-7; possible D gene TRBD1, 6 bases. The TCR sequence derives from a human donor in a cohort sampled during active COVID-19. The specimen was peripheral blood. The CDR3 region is CASGAGVAYEQYF. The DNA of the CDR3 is TGTGCCAGCGGGGCAGGGGTCGCGTACGAGCAGTACTTC.